This T cell receptor (beta chain) was identified in a study of T cells after yellow fever vaccination. Findings and caveats of the study: The study found a weaker secondary response that peaked faster, day 5 versus 15. The study re-detected most primary-vaccination clones after the booster (around 96% CD4, 88% CD8).

The table lists this clonotype with a few counts. What it recognizes is unknown. 5'RACE template switching added a universal primer site and UMIs to TCR cDNA. TCRdb recomputed calls from the 5' RACE reads with MiXCR, one row per CDR3 protein. This table holds approximately 610,000 distinct CDR3 sequences, less than 20% found once. With 2 bases removed from V and 7 bases from J, the gap between germline ends came to 8 bases. Germline values: CDR1 MNHEY, CDR2 SVGAGI. The CDR3 contains 12 residues. This specimen was PBMCs, taken about 5 days after the first yellow fever vaccination. This clonotype was obtained from a young man who received the YFV17D yellow fever vaccine. The V and J genes are TRBV6-5 and TRBJ2-5, with D hard to call. This CDR3 reads CASSYVDGTQYF. The CDR3 DNA reads as TGTGCCAGCAGTTACGTCGACGGGACCCAGTACTTC.